This entry lists 14 T cell receptor beta chains sequenced from one sample in a study of CD8+ T cells in alopecia areata. After isolation, RNA underwent reverse transcription to generate cDNA as the sequencing template. Clones were sequenced by immunoSEQ multiplex PCR, and TCRdb holds only the in-frame ones, with some missing. In the table there are some 170,000 clones, less than 80% of which are singletons. The material was CD8+ T cells sorted from blood, obtained at week 0. These receptors were collected from a human donor with alopecia areata.

This chain joins TRBV7-9 and TRBJ1-2; 10 nucleotides agree with TRBD1. Germline CDR1 is SEHNR and CDR2 is FQNEAQ (reference sequence). Trimming cost V 6 bases and J 8 bases; bases outside gene matches: 6. The CDR3 runs 13 residues. The CDR3 reads CASRPGQGVGYTF. CDR3 sequence (DNA): TGTGCCAGCAGGCCAGGACAGGGGGTAGGCTACACCTTC. The whole variable domain, remainder taken from reference TRBV7-9 and TRBJ1-2, is DTGVSQNPRHKITKRGQNVTFRCDPISEHNRLYWYRQTLGQGPEFLTYFQNEAQLEKSRLLSDRFSAERPKGSFSTLEIQRTEQGDSAMYLCASRPGQGVGYTFGSGTRLTVV.

The chain carries TRBV29-1 and TRBJ1-2, with 9 nucleotides matching TRBD1. This CDR3 is built from 12 residues. Per germline, CDR1 SQVTM and CDR2 ANQGSEA. J lost 6 bases, V lost 6 bases, and 5 bases had no gene match. The chain's CDR3 is CSVIWDRDGYTF. In DNA form, the CDR3 reads TGCAGCGTCATCTGGGACAGGGATGGCTACACCTTC.

This chain links TRBV5-6 with TRBJ1-1, with 7 bases lining up with TRBD1. Germline V gives CDR1 SGHDT, CDR2 YYEEEE. The length of the CDR3 is 13 residues. V trimming: 4 bases; J trimming: 2 bases; junction bases outside the gene matches: 2. CDR3 residues: CASSDRVNTEAFF. CDR3 DNA sequence: TGTGCCAGCAGCGACAGGGTTAACACTGAAGCTTTCTTT. The whole variable domain, filled in from reference TRBV5-6 and TRBJ1-1, reads DAGVTQSPTHLIKTRGQQVTLRCSPKSGHDTVSWYQQALGQGPQFIFQYYEEEERQRGNFPDRFSGHQFPNYSSELNVNALLLGDSALYLCASSDRVNTEAFFGQGTRLTVV.

This clone came up a few times. This chain uses TRBV13 with TRBJ2-6, with unresolved D. The CDR3 consists of 16 residues. Germline V gene lookup returns CDR1 PRHDT and CDR2 FYEKMQ (reference sequence). Trimming stripped 7 bases from V and 1 base from J, with 14 bases between. The CDR3: CASTVLTASGANVLTF. CDR3 nucleotide sequence: TGTGCCAGCACCGTTTTAACCGCGTCTGGGGCCAACGTCCTGACTTTC. Combining the CDR3 with reference TRBV13 and TRBJ2-6 gives the whole variable domain AAGVIQSPRHLIKEKRETATLKCYPIPRHDTVYWYQQGPGQDPQFLISFYEKMQSDKGSIPDRFSAQQFSDYHSELNMSSLELGDSALYFCASTVLTASGANVLTFGAGSRLTVL.

This clone was seen a handful of times. The chain recombines TRBV27 with TRBJ1-2; TRBD1 matches 8 bases. The J segment lost 7 bases and the V segment lost 2 bases, leaving 3 bases of the junction unmatched. The CDR3 covers 13 residues. CDR1 MNHEY and CDR2 SMNVEV come from the germline V gene (reference sequence). In nucleotides, the CDR3 is TGTGCCAGCAGTTTAGGCAGGGGGCTTGGCTACACCTTC. This translates into CASSLGRGLGYTF.

J is TRBJ1-6 and V is TRBV30, with a tentative D call TRBD1 (6 bases). The V and J ends lost 1 base and 9 bases respectively, with 13 bases between them. This CDR3 region has 14 residues. Germline CDR1 GTSNPN, CDR2 SVGIG (reference sequence). CDR3 region: CAWSGGGLASPLHF. The DNA of the CDR3 is TGTGCCTGGAGTGGAGGGGGGTTGGCTTCACCCCTCCACTTT.

Written as DNA, the CDR3 is TGTGCCAGTAGTATTGACAGGAGCTCCTACGAGCAGTACTTC. Amino acid sequence: CASSIDRSSYEQYF. The J gene is TRBJ2-7, the V gene TRBV19; D might be TRBD1 (6 bases). V lost 3 bases, J lost 0 bases, and 9 bases lay in between. The length of the CDR3 is 14 residues. The germline CDR1 and CDR2 sequences are LNHDA and SQIVND (reference sequence).

This clone was recorded once. The V and J genes are TRBV4-2 and TRBJ2-7; D perhaps matches TRBD2 (6 bases). This CDR3 has 15 residues. Germline CDR1 LGHNA, CDR2 YNFKEQ. V was shortened by 0 bases and J by 4 bases, with 13 bases between the two germline ends. The CDR3 DNA sequence: TGTGCCAGCAGCCAAGACAGGGAGGCTCCTTACGAGCAGTACTTC. It yields the protein CASSQDREAPYEQYF.

The chain recombines TRBV6-6 with TRBJ1-5; D is unresolved. The CDR3 runs to 14 residues. V lost 6 bases and J lost 6, with 15 bases in between. Germline-derived CDR1 and CDR2 are MNHNY and SVGAGI (reference sequence). In DNA, the CDR3 is TGTGCCAGCAGACCGAAGGGTCCCGGTCAGCCCCAGCATTTT. It yields the protein CASRPKGPGQPQHF.

The genes are TRBV4-1 and TRBJ2-1, with no clear D. Germline loops: CDR1 MGHRA, CDR2 YSYEKL. The CDR3 length is 12 residues. Trimming removed 1 base at V and 11 bases at J, with 9 bases between. The CDR3 coding sequence is TGCGCCAGCAGCCAAGGGACCCCTAAGCAGTTCTTC. It is translated as CASSQGTPKQFF.

This clone appeared a few times. The junction does not match germline at one end; this may be a read error. This chain joins TRBV29-1 and TRBJ1-1, with D unresolved. There are 10 residues in the CDR3. In germline, CDR1 is SQVTM, CDR2 ANQGSEA. CDR3 protein: CIGWDTEAFF. The DNA for the CDR3 is TGTATAGGGTGGGACACTGAAGCTTTCTTT.

The gene calls are TRBV27 and TRBJ1-6, with 9 bases fitting TRBD1. Germline V gene data show CDR1 as MNHEY and CDR2 as SMNVEV (reference sequence). CDR3 length: 13 amino acids. Trimming at V came to 6 bases and at J to 9 bases, leaving 3 bases not matched to a gene. CDR3 in amino acids: CASSPDRGSPLHF. The CDR3 region has the DNA TGTGCCAGCAGCCCGGACAGGGGTTCACCCCTCCACTTT.

There are a few counts of this clone. This rearrangement joins TRBV25-1 to TRBJ2-5; the D gene is possibly TRBD1 (5 bases). The germline V gene has CDR1 MGHDK and CDR2 SYGVNS. This CDR3 region has 15 residues. V was shortened by 0 bases and J by 5 bases, with 13 bases between the two germline ends. CDR3 coding DNA: TGTGCCAGCAGTGAATACGGCAGGGCGACGGAGACCCAGTACTTC. Protein: CASSEYGRATETQYF.

About this clone itself: A junction end diverges from the germline sequence, so it may reflect a read error. The rearrangement joins TRBV11-3 to TRBJ2-2; D perhaps matches TRBD1 (6 bases). CDR3 size: 17 residues. CDR1 SGHNT and CDR2 YENEEA come from the germline V gene. The CDR3 DNA is TGTGCCAGCAGCTTATCTTATCAGGGGTCGAAAACCGGGGAGCTGTTTTTT. It yields the protein CASSLSYQGSKTGELFF.